These 13 T cell receptor beta chains came from one sample sequenced in a study of a mutant IDH1 vaccine in newly diagnosed glioma. For these TCRs, the target antigens are not known. The protocol was immunoSEQ multiplex PCR, while the TCRdb copy is restricted to in-frame clones and leaves out a portion. There are about 32,000 clones in the sample; around 77% occur only once, and approximately 3.4% lies in the top ten. The time point is: week 35, safety follow-up. All doses held 300 ug of mutant IDH1 20-mer peptide, with topical imiquimod. This specimen consisted of PBMCs, obtained from a glioma patient whose treatment included an IDH1 peptide vaccine. The receptors were sampled from a man aged 35 to 55 with glioma. Some clones in this sample may be carry-over from other donors' samples.

The chain carries TRBV5-1 and TRBJ1-1; 7 bases are shared with TRBD1. This CDR3 is 16 amino acids long. Germline CDR1 and CDR2: SGHRS and YFSETQ. V trimming: 6 bases; J trimming: 1 base; junction bases outside the gene matches: 12. CDR3 DNA: TGCGCCAGCAAGGCCCCCAGGGGGAGCGGGAACACTGAAGCTTTCTTT. Its protein product is CASKAPRGSGNTEAFF.

The V and J genes are TRBV18 and TRBJ2-2; D is perhaps TRBD1 (7 bases). Trimming stripped 3 bases from V and 1 base from J, with 12 bases between. The CDR3 contains 16 residues. In germline, CDR1 is KGHSH, CDR2 LQKENI. CDR3 amino acids: CASSPWRGQNTGELFF. CDR3 sequence (DNA): TGTGCCAGCTCACCGTGGAGGGGGCAGAACACCGGGGAGCTGTTTTTT. Filled out from reference TRBV18 and TRBJ2-2, the complete variable domain reads NAGVMQNPRHLVRRRGQEARLRCSPMKGHSHVYWYRQLPEEGLKFMVYLQKENIIDESGMPKERFSAEFPKEGPSILRIQQVVRGDSAAYFCASSPWRGQNTGELFFGEGSRLTVL.

This clone was counted once. The CDR3 reads CASSYRSSLYNSPLHF. In nucleotides, the CDR3 is TGTGCCAGCAGCTACAGGTCCTCCCTTTATAATTCACCCCTCCACTTT. The J gene is TRBJ1-6, the V gene TRBV2; the D gene is possibly TRBD1 (5 bases). The CDR3 is made up of 16 amino acids. Germline values: CDR1 SNHLY, CDR2 FYNNEI. Trimming stripped 6 bases from V and 4 bases from J, with 16 bases between.

J is TRBJ2-7 and V is TRBV5-1; the D call may be TRBD1 or TRBD2 (5 bases each). Trimming stripped 4 bases from V and 3 bases from J, with 14 bases between. The CDR3 has 14 amino acids. Germline assignment: CDR1 SGHRS and CDR2 YFSETQ. CDR3 loop: CASSPEPGRYEQYF. CDR3 nucleotide sequence: TGCGCCAGCAGCCCGGAACCGGGACGCTACGAGCAGTACTTC.

V usage is TRBV7-3 and J usage is TRBJ1-6; TRBD1 is a possible D gene (6 bases). The germline CDR1 and CDR2 sequences are SGHTA and FQGTGA. This CDR3 spans 14 amino acids. Trimming took off 6 bases at V and 6 bases at J, with 12 bases between the two ends. In nucleotides, the CDR3 is TGTGCCAGCAGTTTTGGACAGTCTAATTCACCCCTCCACTTT. It translates to CASSFGQSNSPLHF.

V is TRBV30 and J is TRBJ1-2, with D perhaps matching TRBD1 (5 bases). Trimming took off 3 bases at V and 7 bases at J, with 12 bases between the two ends. Germline values: CDR1 GTSNPN, CDR2 SVGIG (reference sequence). This CDR3 is built from 12 residues. The CDR3 region has the DNA TGTGCCTGGAGCCCCATGGGGGGTGGCTACACCTTC. Its translation: CAWSPMGGGYTF.

The rearrangement uses TRBV2 and TRBJ1-2; no reliable D call. The germline V and J ends were trimmed by 6 bases and 8 bases, with 16 bases remaining between them. Germline V gives CDR1 SNHLY, CDR2 FYNNEI. The CDR3 loop spans 13 amino acids. The CDR3 bases are TGTGCCAGCAGGGGAAAGGCCGGGCGAGGCTACACCTTC. Its translation: CASRGKAGRGYTF. The complete variable domain, with remaining parts taken from reference TRBV2 and TRBJ1-2, reads EPEVTQTPSHQVTQMGQEVILRCVPISNHLYFYWYRQILGQKVEFLVSFYNNEISEKSEIFDDQFSVERPDGSNFTLKIRSTKLEDSAMYFCASRGKAGRGYTFGSGTRLTVV.

The chain employs TRBV4-2 and TRBJ2-1, with D possibly matching TRBD1 (6 bases). V lost 0 bases and J lost 7, with 19 bases in between. The CDR3 is 17 amino acids. Germline CDR1 LGHNA, CDR2 YNFKEQ. The CDR3 nucleotides read TGTGCCAGCAGCCAAGAGCTGCCAGGAACAGGGAGAAATGAGCAGTTCTTC. This gives the protein CASSQELPGTGRNEQFF.

V and J are TRBV6-5 and TRBJ2-1, with 12 nucleotides matching TRBD2. The CDR3 consists of 15 residues. Germline CDR1 and CDR2: MNHEY and SVGAGI. V was pared by 7 bases and J by 6 bases, with 7 bases of the junction left unmatched. The CDR3, as DNA: TGTGCCAGCAAACCTACTAGCGGGGGGATCAATGAGCAGTTCTTC. This translates into CASKPTSGGINEQFF.

The chain employs TRBV16 and TRBJ2-7, with D perhaps matching TRBD2 (7 bases). Trimming cost V 4 bases and J 2 bases, with 24 bases left between them. The CDR3 extends over 18 amino acids. The V gene's germline CDR1 is KGHSY and CDR2 FQNENV. The DNA of the CDR3 is TGTGCCAGCAGCCCAAGGCTCTCCCTCGGGGGGCGCGCCTACGAGCAGTACTTC. It is translated as CASSPRLSLGGRAYEQYF. Supplemented by reference TRBV16 and TRBJ2-7, the full variable domain reads GEEVAQTPKHLVRGEGQKAKLYCAPIKGHSYVFWYQQVLKNEFKFLISFQNENVFDETGMPKERFSAKCLPNSPCSLEIQATKLEDSAVYFCASSPRLSLGGRAYEQYFGPGTRLTVT.

CDR3 in amino acids: CAISSTSSGGWNEQFF. The CDR3 DNA reads TGTGCCATCAGTAGTACCTCTAGCGGGGGCTGGAATGAGCAGTTCTTC. The chain recombines TRBV10-3 with TRBJ2-1; 10 positions agree with TRBD2. The CDR3 is 16 amino acids. J lost 7 bases, V lost 5 bases, and 11 bases had no gene match. Germline V gene data show CDR1 as ENHRY and CDR2 as SYGVKD.

The CDR3 protein is CASSDRDGPAGEQFF. The CDR3 nucleotides are TGTGCCAGCAGCGATAGGGACGGTCCCGCCGGTGAGCAGTTCTTC. V gene TRBV7-9 combines with J gene TRBJ2-1; the D gene could be TRBD1 or TRBD2 (5 bases each). Trimming removed 5 bases from V and 9 bases from J, with 20 bases in between. Germline V CDR1 and CDR2: SEHNR, FQNEAQ (reference sequence). CDR3 size: 15 residues.

The chain joins TRBV12-5 to TRBJ1-1; D call uncertain. Germline V lookup: CDR1 LGHNT, CDR2 FRNRAP. The V end was cut by 0 bases, the J end by 10 bases, with 6 bases between. The CDR3 runs 11 residues. CDR3 sequence (DNA): TGTGCTAGTGGTTTGGTACCGGGAGCTTTCTTT. Its protein product is CASGLVPGAFF. Full variable domain (missing parts from reference TRBV12-5 and TRBJ1-1): DARVTQTPRHKVTEMGQEVTMRCQPILGHNTVFWYRQTMMQGLELLAYFRNRAPLDDSGMPKDRFSAEMPDATLATLKIQPSEPRDSAVYFCASGLVPGAFFGQGTRLTVV.